The clone carrying this T cell receptor (beta chain) was counted many times. Germline-derived CDR1 and CDR2 are SGHRS and YFSETQ. Trimming left V 7 bases short and J 0 bases short, with 12 bases between. This CDR3 is 14 amino acids long. These data are taken from a study of early T cells in non-severe SARS-CoV-2 infection. Individual cDNA molecules were tagged with unique molecular identifiers, the study reported. TCRdb re-called the 5' RACE reads through MiXCR, storing one row per CDR3 protein. The sample consists of around 57,000 distinct CDR3 sequences, around 13% of them appearing once. This chain connects TRBV5-1 to TRBJ2-3, with D possibly called TRBD1 or TRBD2 (5 bases each). Sequenced sample: whole blood. This TCR came from an adult who was a healthcare worker with PCR-confirmed SARS-CoV-2 infection or an uninfected control (not recorded which). The CDR3 reads CASCRDGSTDTQYF. In DNA form, the CDR3 reads TGCGCCAGCTGCAGGGACGGTAGCACAGATACGCAGTATTTT.